The sequence of this T cell receptor beta chain was determined in a study of blood T cell repertoires in COVID-19. The CDR3 covers 15 residues. CDR1 MDHEN and CDR2 SYDVKM come from the germline V gene. V trimming: 3 bases; J trimming: 4 bases; junction bases outside the gene matches: 6. The table came from immunoSEQ multiplex PCR; TCRdb's copy has only in-frame clones and leaves some out. Of around 180,000 clones listed, around three quarters were seen once; the top ten hold less than 20%. V usage is TRBV28 and J usage is TRBJ1-2; TRBD1 aligns across 9 bases. This receptor was taken from a woman aged 45-65 years with acute COVID-19. The sequenced material came from PBMCs or T cells enriched from blood (not recorded which). Here the CDR3 reads CASSFELDRGYGYTF. In DNA form, the CDR3 reads TGTGCCAGCAGTTTTGAGCTGGACAGGGGCTATGGCTACACCTTC.